Sequencing of this TCR beta chain was carried out in a study of blood T cell repertoires in COVID-19. The overall study: COVID-19 samples, acute and convalescent, were from the United States, Italy and Spain. PBMCs, B-cell-depleted T cells, or T cells were the source of the cDNA or gDNA that made up the material.

In the authors' methods: Nucleated cell counts were estimated from reference gene primer amplification. Method: immunoSEQ multiplex PCR; TCRdb's copy keeps in-frame clones and lacks some. V and J calls and clone size follow that table, whereas D and trimming were derived from the DNA. The top ten hold roughly 3% of the sample, which has about 340,000 clones, about 86% seen once. The source is a man aged 30 to 45 with active or convalescent COVID-19. Sequenced input: peripheral blood.

CDR3 coding DNA: TGTGCCTGGAACGAGGGCCTAGCGGGAACCGGGGAGCTGTTTTTT. Translating it yields CAWNEGLAGTGELFF. The gene calls are TRBV30 and TRBJ2-2, with TRBD2 identical over 9 bases. Germline V gene sequence: CDR1 GTSNPN, CDR2 SVGIG (reference sequence). CDR3 length equals 15 residues. Trimming took 4 bases from V and 5 from J; bases not matched to a gene: 8. The whole variable domain, remainder taken from reference TRBV30 and TRBJ2-2, is SQTIHQWPATLVQPVGSPLSLECTVEGTSNPNLYWYRQAAGRGLQLLFYSVGIGQISSEVPQNLSASRPQDRQFILSSKKLLLSDSGFYLCAWNEGLAGTGELFFGEGSRLTVL.